What follows is one T cell receptor beta chain and its context. Its antigen is unidentified. Method: immunoSEQ multiplex PCR; TCRdb's copy keeps in-frame clones and lacks some. The sample contains about 130,000 clones, around 94% of which appear only once. The length of the CDR3 is 16 residues. Germline V gene sequence: CDR1 MNHEY, CDR2 SMNVEV (reference sequence). V was shortened by 2 bases and J by 2 bases, with 15 bases between the two germline ends. The record originates from a study of T cell responses to AZD1222 COVID-19 vaccine. The overall study: Analysis merged second doses at about 4 or about 12 weeks. Notes on the study in general: There were vaccine-associated CD4 TCRs across spike, dominant at 160-218 and 743-854. Mostly white British, mostly female donors; authors suggested clonal diversity may be underestimated.

The V and J genes are TRBV27 and TRBJ1-1; D is ambiguous. This sequence originates from an adult in good health. Sequencing was performed on peripheral blood, taken on day 0 of AZD1222 vaccination. The CDR3 here is CASSLHLAGGNTEAFF. CDR3 coding DNA: TGTGCCAGCAGTTTACATTTGGCGGGAGGTAACACTGAAGCTTTCTTT.